This TCR beta chain was retrieved from a study of blood T cell repertoires in COVID-19. About the research overall: Researchers got acute and convalescent COVID-19 samples from the United States, Italy and Spain.

This clone was observed a few times. The study recruited people aged 18 to 89 years across roughly 23 US areas. The CDR3 is 14 residues long. Looked up from germline, CDR1 is KGHDR and CDR2 is SFDVKD. The V and J ends lost 2 bases and 4 bases, in that order; junction bases with no gene match: 1. Produced via immunoSEQ multiplex PCR; TCRdb's table is partial and in-frame only. This table holds some 200,000 clones, 85% to 90% found once. Sequenced input: PBMCs or T cells enriched from blood (not recorded which). The chain is built from TRBV24-1 and TRBJ1-2; TRBD1 matches at 9 bases. This sequence originates from a woman aged 18-29 years in a cohort exposed to, infected with or recovered from COVID-19 (not recorded which). CDR3 nucleotides: TGTGCCACCAGTGATTCGACAGGGGGCTATGGCTACACCTTC. Translated: CATSDSTGGYGYTF.